This T cell receptor (beta chain) was sequenced for a study of cytomegalovirus exposure and HLA in healthy donors. Study conclusions and caveats: Researchers reportedly found TCR beta sequences accurately predicted most subjects' HLA-A and HLA-B alleles. In a later analysis, at a false discovery rate of 0.05, about 17,000 TCR beta sequences matched HLA alleles. Listed as cytomegalovirus-associated were around 160 TCR beta chains.

This clone is classed as medium-sized. Antigen: not known. Trimming pared 1 base from V and 11 bases from J, leaving 14 bases between. This CDR3 is 13 amino acids long. Germline values: CDR1 MGHRA, CDR2 YSYEKL. The PCR employed 60 Vbeta primers together with 13 Jbeta primers. The data were produced by immunoSEQ multiplex PCR, yet TCRdb's version contains in-frame clones alone and is incomplete. This sample has 90,000 to 150,000 clones, with around four fifths found just once. The V and J genes are TRBV4-1 and TRBJ1-1; D call uncertain. The sequencing input was PBMCs. The source is a man aged 40-49 years in good health and CMV-seronegative. In DNA, the CDR3 is TGCGCCAGCAGCCAAGGCCTCAGAGGGCAGGCTTTCTTT. Its translation is CASSQGLRGQAFF.